This T cell receptor beta chain originates from a study of response to subunit inactivated influenza vaccine. This clonotype has only a few counts. The junction and the germline gene differ at one end; a read error may be behind it. TCRdb re-analysed the RT-PCR reads in MiXCR, keeping a single row per CDR3 protein. This table holds approximately 680,000 distinct CDR3 sequences, 15% to 19% found once. The CDR3 length is 13 residues. The gene calls are TRBV12-3 or TRBV12-4 and TRBJ1-3; tentative D call: TRBD1 (6 bases). Sequenced here: PBMCs from blood, sampled 12 days after vaccination. The receptor was isolated from a man aged 50 to 59 who received an inactivated influenza vaccine. The CDR3 DNA reads as TGCCCTGGACAGATCCTCTCTGGAAACACCATATATTTT. It is translated as CPGQILSGNTIYF.